The text below deals with one TCR beta chain. This clone was counted between two and nine times. Its specific antigen is unknown. This is a murine receptor, so its gene nomenclature and germline sequences are mouse based. From the germline J gene comes the end of the CDR3, since the read stops 4 residues before it. For CDR1 and CDR2, the germline V gene lists NNHDY and SYVADS. CDR3 length: 15 amino acids, cysteine to phenylalanine. Part of the CDR3 DNA is given, 33 bases translated from base 1. Compared with germline, V lacks 2 bases and J lacks 2 bases; bases without a gene match: 5. These data come from a study of CD8+ T cells in alopecia areata (dated by TCRdb to the late 2010s). With regard to the full study: Skin from C3H/HeJ donors aged about 6-12 months with spontaneous alopecia was grafted onto female C3H/HeJ recipients aged about 7-10 weeks. Scalp tissue and sorted CD4+ and CD8+ peripheral blood T cells from patchy and totalis/universalis alopecia areata patients and from healthy controls were covered by human TCRbeta sequencing. RNA came from the PAXgene miRNA kit for fixed scalp, the miRNeasy kit for PBMCs, and the RNeasy kit for mouse skin. TCRbeta CDR3 regions were amplified by immunoSEQ multiplex PCR with 35 Vbeta forward and 13 Jbeta reverse primers. To study T cell clonal expansion in alopecia areata, the researchers applied high-throughput TCRbeta sequencing to both the C3H/HeJ mouse model and human patients. Clonality in the scalp was compared among normal scalp (n=4), patchy alopecia areata scalp (n=8), and alopecia totalis/universalis scalp (n=8).

Results the study describes overall, beyond this receptor: Shared TCR sequences between patients were less evident than in mice, which may be partly attributable to HLA diversity in the patient population. Scalp TCR repertoire analysis is complicated because resident alphabeta T cells in normal human skin are also sequenced, whereas mouse skin is dominated by gammadelta T cells. Lesional scalp, especially in alopecia totalis/universalis, showed higher clonality and more expanded CD8+ clones than normal scalp, suggesting antigenic drive.

Libraries were constructed by the immunoSEQ multiplex PCR assay. RNA was extracted from all samples and reverse transcribed into cDNA, which served as template for TCR sequencing. SuperScript III was used to make first-strand cDNA, primed with a 2:1 mix of oligo-dT and random hexamers. Amplification bias was assessed with a synthetic immune receptor repertoire, and residual bias was removed computationally. Libraries were sequenced on Illumina HiSeq with 60 bp reads covering the CDR3, read from J toward V. Regarding the original processing steps: Raw reads were preprocessed to remove errors, and CDR3 was defined by IMGT conventions from the conserved cysteine to phenylalanine. Clonality was computed as 1 minus the Shannon entropy, with the entropy normalized by log2 of the number of productive unique TCRs. Whether scalp clones were CD4 or CD8 was inferred by matching scalp TCRbeta sequences against CD4 and CD8 repertoires sorted from blood. Not all clones reach the TCRdb copy of this immuneACCESS table, which keeps in-frame sequences only. Checked studies attribute under half of the gap to unresolved V genes and leave the rest unexplained. V, J and clone size are taken as reported in that table, and D and trimming were inferred from the DNA itself. Listed for this sample are under 350,000 clones, none observed only a single time. 1.2% of the sample is taken by the ten largest.

Pooled mouse cutaneous lymph node cells were stained for CD4, CD8alpha, NKG2D, NKG2ACE and other markers and were then sorted on a BD Influx. The chain is encoded by TRBV13-3 joined to TRBJ2-7, with 9 middle bases fitting TRBD2. The sequence derives from a C3H/HeJ mouse with alopecia areata. This mouse strain carries MHC haplotype H2-k. Source material: CD4+ T cells sorted from a lymph node. CDR3 loop: CASSEVGGATYEQYF. The CDR3 bases that were read are TGTGCCAGCAGTGAGGTTGGGGGGGCGACCTAT.